This T cell receptor (beta chain) was recovered during a study of Graves' ophthalmopathy and Graves' hyperthyroidism (dated by TCRdb to 2016 to 2019). Study-wide context: Peripheral blood was collected at initial diagnosis, prior to any treatment. T-cell repertoires of thyroid tissue and blood were compared in over 5 hyperthyroidism patients. An independent validation cohort was composed of around 19 hyperthyroidism patients and some 16 patients who later progressed from hyperthyroidism to ophthalmopathy. In total, 135 blood samples were TCR-sequenced: some 43 ophthalmopathy, under 85 hyperthyroidism and about 17 hyperthyroidism-to-ophthalmopathy patients. Once sampling was done, hyperthyroidism patients were given methimazole at a starting dose of 30 mg daily, while ophthalmopathy patients were given high-dose intravenous methylprednisolone. To explore V-J signatures that distinguish ophthalmopathy from hyperthyroidism, a discovery set of about a hundred patients was enrolled, made up of 43 with ophthalmopathy and roughly 57 with stable hyperthyroidism. TCR beta repertoire signatures were used to distinguish Graves' ophthalmopathy from Graves' hyperthyroidism and to predict progression to ophthalmopathy.

Paper-wide results and their limitations: In cross-validation, the 13-signature model distinguished ophthalmopathy from stable hyperthyroidism with just over 85% sensitivity and 81.08% specificity, while in the test set the corresponding values were roughly 80% and 75%. No statistical method was used to set the sample size in advance, and the investigators knew which group each participant was assigned to. In validation, the model predicted ophthalmopathy progression with about 70% sensitivity and roughly 78% specificity; 12 predicted patients were CT-confirmed with GO in a median of approximately 6.5 months. Most expanded thyroid clonotypes with a frequency above 0.001 also appeared in blood, which suggests that blood repertoires may reflect the immune response in the thyroid.

TCR beta CDR3 regions were amplified from RNA transcripts for repertoire sequencing. A first-round RT-PCR used HTBI primers with the Qiagen OneStep RT-PCR kit, followed by a second-round multiplex PCR, size selection and purification. Libraries were sequenced on an Illumina HiSeq2000 using paired-end 100 bp reads. The paper's processing steps were these. Reads were processed with SOAPnuke, discarding reads with adapters, uncalled bases, mean Phred below 15, or no exact constant-primer or identifier match. COPE v1.2.5 was used to merge the high-quality paired reads. Clonotypes were defined as unique nucleotide sequences and were aligned to IMGT TRB V, D and J references using MiTCR v1.1. Analysis was restricted to V-J combinations with a frequency above 0.0001, which covered roughly 99% of repertoires. A TCR clonal expansion and chaos score per V-J combination was defined as the ratio of F50 clonal expansion to chaos observed in the TCRdist matrix. Welch's t-statistics and random forest were used to reduce features to about a dozen V-J combinations, which were fed into a naive Bayes classifier. The similarity between thyroid and blood repertoires was quantified using the Morisita-Horn index. TCRdb passed the public sequencing reads through fastp at Q25 and MiXCR, retaining productive beta sequences. Each CDR3 protein appears once, grouped with its most common genes and DNA. The V and J calls come from TCRdb's annotation, not from the publication. This sample lists about 740,000 distinct CDR3 sequences; 40% were detected once. Approximately 43% of the sample is in the top ten clones.

Patients with ophthalmopathy had moderately to severely active disease, with a Clinical Activity Score of 3 or more, a NOSPECS grade of 4 or more, and a disease duration of less than 3 months. Patients with other autoimmune diseases, uncontrolled infections, pregnancy or lactation were excluded. Diagnosis was based on clinical symptoms, serum thyroxine, TRAb, thyroid ultrasound and orbital computed tomography. Ficoll-Paque density gradient centrifugation was used to isolate PBMCs from 10 ml of fresh peripheral blood. Total RNA was extracted with Trizol reagent and quality-checked on an Agilent 2100 Bioanalyzer. Concerning this clonotype itself: The antigen it binds to is not known. No base qualities exist here, and no much larger clone lies one base off it.

This TCR was sampled from an adult man with Graves' ophthalmopathy. The sample consisted of peripheral blood.

The nucleotide sequence reads TGTGCCTGGAAGCGTCGGGGCAACACTGAAGCTTTCTTT. Translated, this gives CAWKRRGNTEAFF. The chain couples TRBV7-9 to TRBJ1-1, and perhaps TRBD1 as D gene, on 5 matching bases. Cut back by 11 bases and 2 bases, the V and J ends lie 15 bases apart. Counted from cysteine to phenylalanine, this CDR3 has 13 amino acids. Only CDR3 DNA remains: 39 bases, in frame from the first base. In the germline V gene (reference sequence), CDR1 corresponds to SEHNR and CDR2 to FQNEAQ.